This T cell receptor (beta chain) was observed in a study of T cells in Graves' hyperthyroidism and ophthalmopathy. This clonotype was detected ten times or more. Its target is not known. RNA transcripts served as the template for amplifying TCR beta CDR3 regions. First-round RT-PCR with HTBI primers amplified the TCR CDR3 region. One entry per CDR3 protein, called by TCRdb with MiXCR from the multiplex PCR reads. The sample shows some 490,000 distinct CDR3 sequences, roughly 23% of them seen only once. Trimming cost V 5 bases and J 3 bases, with 20 bases left between them. Germline CDR1 is MDHEN and CDR2 is SYDVKM. The CDR3 extends over 16 amino acids. Study-wide findings and caveats: Most clonotypes expanded in the thyroid (above 0.001) were also present in blood.

The chain is built from TRBV28 and TRBJ2-7; TRBD1 is a possible D gene (6 bases). The source of this sequence is an older woman with Graves' ophthalmopathy. The sequencing input was blood. The CDR3: CASSTGTPLGIYEQYF. CDR3 nucleotide sequence: TGTGCCAGCAGTACCGGGACACCCCTTGGTATCTACGAGCAGTACTTC.